This T cell receptor beta chain appears in the sequencing data of a study of blood T cell repertoires in COVID-19. Study summary: Collection of acute and convalescent COVID-19 samples took place in the United States, Italy and Spain.

Some clones are missing from TCRdb's copy, which holds only in-frame ones; the method was immunoSEQ multiplex PCR. The data show around 100,000 clones, about 85% seen once. Trimming removed 4 bases from V and 9 bases from J; junction bases left unmatched: 4. The CDR3 has 14 amino acids. Germline V gene data show CDR1 as SGHRS and CDR2 as YFSETQ. The specimen sequenced was peripheral blood. The sequence was obtained from a man aged 50 to 59 in a cohort sampled during active COVID-19. The V and J genes are TRBV5-1 and TRBJ2-3; 14 positions match TRBD2. Written as DNA, the CDR3 is TGCGCCAGCAGCACGGGACTAGCGGGGGAGACGCAGTATTTT. It specifies CASSTGLAGETQYF.